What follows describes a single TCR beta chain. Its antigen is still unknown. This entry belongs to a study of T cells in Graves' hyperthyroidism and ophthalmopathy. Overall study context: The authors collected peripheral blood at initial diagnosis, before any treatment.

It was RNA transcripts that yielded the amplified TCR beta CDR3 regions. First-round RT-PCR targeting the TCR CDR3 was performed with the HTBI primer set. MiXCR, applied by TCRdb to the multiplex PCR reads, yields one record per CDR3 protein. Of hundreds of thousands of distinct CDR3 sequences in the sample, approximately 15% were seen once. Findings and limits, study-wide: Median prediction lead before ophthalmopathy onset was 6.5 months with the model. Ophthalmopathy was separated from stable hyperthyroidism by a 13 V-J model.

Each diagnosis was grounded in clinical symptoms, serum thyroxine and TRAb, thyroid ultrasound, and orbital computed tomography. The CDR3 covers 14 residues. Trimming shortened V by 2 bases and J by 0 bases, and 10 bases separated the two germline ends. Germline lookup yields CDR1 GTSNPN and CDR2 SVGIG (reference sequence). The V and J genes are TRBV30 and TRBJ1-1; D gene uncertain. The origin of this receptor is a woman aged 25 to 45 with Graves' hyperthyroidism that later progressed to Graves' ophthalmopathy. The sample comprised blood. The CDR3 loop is CAWSWRRLNTEAFF. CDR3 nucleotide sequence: TGTGCCTGGAGTTGGCGCAGGCTGAACACTGAAGCTTTCTTT.